The T cell receptor beta chain described here comes from a study of blood T cells in healthy people across ages (dated by TCRdb to between 2014 and 2016). Looking at the study overall: Template switching captured roughly one uniquely barcoded TCR beta cDNA molecule per two T cells in model experiments. Age-related changes in TCR beta repertoire diversity were measured in the study by deep sequencing normalized with unique cDNA molecular identifiers. The donors were split into four age groups: young (average around 16 years), middle-aged (nearly 40), aged (roughly 65) and long-lived (under 90). Two additional independent replicas of 1 million unique cDNA reads from the same blood draw were analyzed for two donors (one aged 18 to 29 and one aged 80 or older).

This clonotype was seen only a few times. What this receptor recognizes is not known. One base away there is no much larger clone; base qualities are not given. V gives up 0 bases and J gives up 5 bases, and the segment between their germline ends measures 13 bases. Spanning cysteine to phenylalanine, the CDR3 consists of 15 amino acids. Of all the DNA, just the CDR3 is kept, 45 bases in frame from base 1. The germline V gene provides CDR1 LGHNA and CDR2 YNFKEQ. Systemically healthy Caucasian individuals from Russia, over 30 in total and aged 6 to 90 years, were included as donors. Each donor gave about 9.2 milliliters of peripheral blood, drawn into EDTA-treated Vacutainer tubes. PBMCs were isolated by Ficoll-Paque density-gradient centrifugation, with at least 6 million obtained per sample. Trizol reagent was used to extract total RNA from the PBMCs, yielding at least 5 micrograms per sample. The percentages of naive CD45RAhigh/CD27high T cells were determined by flow cytometry on a PBMC aliquot from every donor.

Overall study outcomes, separate from this receptor: Observed TCR beta diversity correlated strongly with the percentage of naive T cells measured by flow cytometry. Donor CMV infection status was unknown, potentially confounding age-related changes in expanded clonotypes. Estimates of total diversity based on one million sequenced T cells were regarded as lower bounds and as underestimates. Bulk unsorted PBMC profiling prevented conclusive comparison of naive and antigen-experienced compartments. Observed TCR beta diversity per million T cells fell roughly linearly with age, and a significant reduction was already apparent by age about 43. The long-lived group showed more naive CD4+ T cells, fewer expanded clones and increased TCR diversity than the aged group, suggesting age selection.

Library prep was done by 5' RACE. Reads for this sample came from an Illumina HiSeq 2500. The second PCR ran for about 6 to 12 cycles and used a J-beta primer mix along with a sample-barcoded 5' primer. Each TCR beta cDNA molecule received a unique molecular identifier from a template-switch 5' adaptor carrying 12 random nucleotides. At least 2.5 million CDR3-containing paired-end reads were obtained from each sample. All of the RNA was converted into first-strand cDNA using the Mint cDNA synthesis kit, with a TRBC-specific oligonucleotide serving as the primer. After uracil-DNA glycosylase treatment, a first 18-cycle PCR used universal primers M1SS and BC2_uni_R on all cDNA. The paper's data handling went like this. Each sample was normalized by randomly selecting 1 million high-quality reads, each carrying a distinct molecular identifier. Instead of being binned into consensus sequences, reads with shared molecular identifiers were discarded. CDR3 identification, clonotype clustering and error correction used MiTCR with a Q25 quality threshold and the strictest error-elimination algorithm. A nonparametric unseen species model with Euler transformation was used to estimate lower-bound total TCR beta diversity. The public reads were reprocessed in TCRdb via fastp at Q25 and MiXCR, keeping in-frame beta chains. Every distinct CDR3 protein forms one entry, paired with its most common genes and DNA. None of the V and J calls come from the authors' own analysis; TCRdb made them. The sample data list nearly 800,000 distinct CDR3 sequences, and around a quarter of these were observed just once. The top ten hold under 4.5% of the sample.

Another study also made use of these data, one on T cells of mothers and their children. Per the second study: Nine systemically healthy Caucasian individuals, comprising three mothers and their six children, were included as donors. cDNA synthesis consumed the entire amount of extracted RNA, loaded at 1.5 ug RNA in each 15 ul reaction. Sample barcodes and 2-4 random nucleotides were added via the M1S primer in the second PCR. Over 8.5 million TCR beta CDR3 reads were obtained for each mother, and around 2.7 million reads were obtained for each child. Thymic selection similarly shapes TCR recombination output in related and unrelated pairs, with minor effect from inherited differences. Normalized repertoire overlap in related mother-child pairs was always slightly higher than in unrelated mother-child pairs, but the difference was never significant. No persistent microchimeric T cell clones were found, with a detection sensitivity of 85 to 100 clones per million clonotypes. Deep NGS was used in the study to compare the TCR beta repertoires of mothers and children and to look for features that separate related mother-child pairs from unrelated individuals. Mothers averaged about 37 +/- 4 years of age and children averaged about 10 +/- 4 years. After adapter ligation with NEBNext reagents, the libraries were sequenced on Illumina HiSeq 2000 with 100+100 nt paired-end reads. To prevent cross-contamination, the mother and child libraries were prepared a month apart and were sequenced in separate runs. Each donor had between about 450,000 and 2,100,000 distinct TCR beta clonotypes identified. Naive TCR beta clonotypes were estimated from low-frequency clonotypes matched to each donor's FACS-determined naive share, without sorting.

The chain links TRBV4-2 with TRBJ1-1, with the D gene too uncertain to name. The source of this sequence is a boy between 10 and 17 years old in good health. The source material was blood. Here is the DNA: TGTGCCAGCAGCCAAGACTCATACTTGGGGACTGAAGCTTTCTTT. Translated, this gives CASSQDSYLGTEAFF.